These T cell receptor beta chains were read from a single sample in a study of cytomegalovirus exposure and HLA in healthy donors. Libraries were prepared by immunoSEQ multiplex PCR; TCRdb keeps only in-frame clonotypes and omits some of them. The sample carries about 180,000 clones, around 80% recorded once. Sequencing was carried out using PBMCs. Receptors originate from a woman in her thirties in good health and CMV-seronegative. Each CDR3 is given with its conserved first and last residue. The order of the fields is J gene, V gene, clone size, D gene, CDR3 DNA, CDR3 protein. A D gene is named only where the DNA matches it firmly. The size field is filled for only some rows; it gives once, few, many or a size class.

J: TRBJ1-1; V: TRBV18; size: .; D: .; DNA: TGTGCCAGCTCACCGAGCCAGGGTGGGCTTAACACTGAAGCTTTCTTT; CDR3: CASSPSQGGLNTEAFF
J: TRBJ1-2; V: TRBV5-1; size: .; D: TRBD1; DNA: TGCGCCAGCAGCTGGGCCCGGGACAGGGGGGACCCCTATGGCTACACCTTC; CDR3: CASSWARDRGDPYGYTF
J: TRBJ2-7; V: TRBV7-2; size: .; D: .; DNA: TGTGCCAGCAGCTTAGGACCAACAGGGTCCTACTACGAGCAGTACTTC; CDR3: CASSLGPTGSYYEQYF
J: TRBJ2-1; V: TRBV9; size: .; D: .; DNA: TGTGCCAGCAGCCCCTATACAGAGGGTGAGCAGTTCTTC; CDR3: CASSPYTEGEQFF
J: TRBJ1-5; V: TRBV4-1; size: .; D: .; DNA: TGCGCCAGCAGCCAAGAGTTGTTGGCCGGGAGCAATCAGCCCCAGCATTTT; CDR3: CASSQELLAGSNQPQHF
J: TRBJ2-3; V: TRBV7-7; size: .; D: .; DNA: TGTGCTAGCAGCTTAGGTTCGGGGGGCCCGGCGGATACGCAGTATTTT; CDR3: CASSLGSGGPADTQYF
J: TRBJ1-3; V: TRBV5-4; size: .; D: .; DNA: TGTGCCAGCAGCTTGGTTGGCAGATCCTCTGGAAACACCATATATTTT; CDR3: CASSLVGRSSGNTIYF
J: TRBJ2-3; V: TRBV29-1; size: .; D: .; DNA: TGCAGCGGCGGACCATCCAGCGGAGATACGCAGTATTTT; CDR3: CSGGPSSGDTQYF
J: TRBJ2-3; V: TRBV5-4; size: .; D: .; DNA: TGTGCCAGCAGCTTGACTGGCGGGGGCACAGATACGCAGTATTTT; CDR3: CASSLTGGGTDTQYF
J: TRBJ2-7; V: TRBV10-1; size: .; D: .; DNA: TGCGCCAGCAGTGAGTCTAGGGGCAAGTCCTACGAGCAGTACTTC; CDR3: CASSESRGKSYEQYF
J: TRBJ2-7; V: TRBV7-8; size: .; D: .; DNA: TGTGCCAGCAGCTTAGACAGGGCTCCGTACTTC; CDR3: CASSLDRAPYF
J: TRBJ1-2; V: TRBV29-1; size: .; D: TRBD1; DNA: TGCAGCGCCGACCTCTGGGAACAGGGGGCTTCGGGTTCGGGAGGCTACACCTTC; CDR3: CSADLWEQGASGSGGYTF
J: TRBJ2-7; V: TRBV2; size: .; D: .; DNA: TGTGCCAGCAGTGAACAGGGTCAGGGCTACGAGCAGTACTTC; CDR3: CASSEQGQGYEQYF
J: TRBJ2-1; V: TRBV5-1; size: .; D: .; DNA: TGCGCCAGCAGCTTGGGCGGGACTCGACAATACAATGAGCAGTTCTTC; CDR3: CASSLGGTRQYNEQFF
J: TRBJ2-2; V: TRBV2; size: .; D: TRBD1; DNA: TGTGCCAGCAGTCAGAATGCCGACAGGGGGATCAACACCGGGGAGCTGTTTTTT; CDR3: CASSQNADRGINTGELFF
J: TRBJ2-1; V: TRBV30; size: .; D: .; DNA: TGTGCCTGGGGGTTCGACGCCCGAGGCAATGAGCAGTTCTTC; CDR3: CAWGFDARGNEQFF
J: TRBJ2-7; V: TRBV11-2; size: .; D: .; DNA: TGTGCCAGCAGCCCGGGGATTGGGGAGTACGAGCAGTACTTC; CDR3: CASSPGIGEYEQYF
J: TRBJ2-7; V: TRBV11-2; size: .; D: TRBD1; DNA: TGTGCCAGCAGCGGACTCGGACAGGTGGACTCCTACGAGCAGTACTTC; CDR3: CASSGLGQVDSYEQYF
J: TRBJ2-7; V: TRBV6-1; size: few; D: .; DNA: TGTGCCAGCAGTGAAGGGCCAACAGGGTCCGGCTACGAGCAGTACTTC; CDR3: CASSEGPTGSGYEQYF
J: TRBJ2-2; V: TRBV2; size: .; D: .; DNA: TGTGCCAGCAGTCTCGAAGGCGGAGCGAACACCGGGGAGCTGTTTTTT; CDR3: CASSLEGGANTGELFF
J: TRBJ1-1; V: TRBV29-1; size: .; D: .; DNA: TGCAGCGTTGAAGGACAGCCTAACACTGAAGCTTTCTTT; CDR3: CSVEGQPNTEAFF
J: TRBJ1-1; V: TRBV30; size: .; D: .; DNA: TGTGCCTGGTCCGCTGGCGGGGGGGGCTTCTGGGCTTTCTTT; CDR3: CAWSAGGGGFWAFF
J: TRBJ1-3; V: TRBV14; size: .; D: .; DNA: TGTGCCAGCAGTCGCACCGACAGGACTGGAAACACCATATATTTT; CDR3: CASSRTDRTGNTIYF
J: TRBJ1-4; V: TRBV30; size: .; D: .; DNA: TGTGCCTGGAGTGTGGGGGGTCACGGTGAAAAACTGTTTTTT; CDR3: CAWSVGGHGEKLFF
J: TRBJ2-1; V: TRBV6-1; size: few; D: TRBD1; DNA: TGTGCCAGCAGTGCGGACAGGGCTTACAATGAGCAGTTCTTC; CDR3: CASSADRAYNEQFF
J: TRBJ2-2; V: TRBV9; size: few; D: TRBD2; DNA: TGTGCCAGCAGCGTAAGGGAGGGGAACACCGGGGAGCTGTTTTTT; CDR3: CASSVREGNTGELFF
J: TRBJ1-4; V: TRBV5-6; size: few; D: .; DNA: TGTGCCAGCAGCTTTACAGGGAGGGATGAAAAACTGTTTTTT; CDR3: CASSFTGRDEKLFF
J: TRBJ1-1; V: TRBV4-1; size: .; D: TRBD1; DNA: TGCGCCAGCAGCCATACAGGGGGTAGGACGACGCGGAACACTGAAGCTTTCTTT; CDR3: CASSHTGGRTTRNTEAFF
J: TRBJ1-1; V: TRBV7-3; size: .; D: .; DNA: TGTGCCAGCAGCTTACAAGCGTTGAACACTGAAGCTTTCTTT; CDR3: CASSLQALNTEAFF
J: TRBJ1-5; V: TRBV7-9; size: .; D: .; DNA: TGTGCCAGCAGCTCCCAGGGGAAGTGGCCCCAGCATTTT; CDR3: CASSSQGKWPQHF
J: TRBJ2-7; V: TRBV6-5; size: .; D: .; DNA: TGTGCCAGCAGCCCGGAGACGGACATAACCTACGAGCAGTACTTC; CDR3: CASSPETDITYEQYF
J: TRBJ1-1; V: TRBV19; size: .; D: .; DNA: TGTGCCAGTAGTATAGTAGGCGGGGCCGGCACTGAAGCTTTCTTT; CDR3: CASSIVGGAGTEAFF
J: TRBJ1-1; V: TRBV2; size: .; D: TRBD1; DNA: TGTGCCAGCAGTAAAAGGGCGGGACAGGGGCCCATGAACACTGAAGCTTTCTTT; CDR3: CASSKRAGQGPMNTEAFF
J: TRBJ2-2; V: TRBV9; size: few; D: .; DNA: TGTGCCAGCGGACCGACAGGGAGGATCACCGGGGAGCTGTTTTTT; CDR3: CASGPTGRITGELFF
J: TRBJ2-7; V: TRBV23-1; size: .; D: TRBD1; DNA: TGCGCCAGCAGTCACACGGCGGCAGGGGGCGAGGAGCAGTACTTC; CDR3: CASSHTAAGGEEQYF
J: TRBJ2-7; V: TRBV6-5; size: few; D: .; DNA: TGTGCCAGCAGTTACGGCCACGAGCAGTACTTC; CDR3: CASSYGHEQYF
J: TRBJ2-1; V: TRBV4-3; size: .; D: TRBD2; DNA: TGCGCCAGCAGCCAATCGACTAGCGGGGGGGCCGTAGTCAATGAGCAGTTCTTC; CDR3: CASSQSTSGGAVVNEQFF
J: TRBJ2-7; V: TRBV5-1; size: .; D: TRBD1; DNA: TGCGCCAGCAGCGGCTCCGGGACAGGGCACAACGAGCAGTACTTC; CDR3: CASSGSGTGHNEQYF
J: TRBJ2-5; V: TRBV9; size: .; D: .; DNA: TGTGCCAGCGGGGGGGCCGAGACCCAGTACTTC; CDR3: CASGGAETQYF
J: TRBJ1-1; V: TRBV5-1; size: .; D: .; DNA: TGCGCCAGCAGCTTGTTGGTAGAGACTGAAGCTTTCTTT; CDR3: CASSLLVETEAFF
J: TRBJ1-2; V: TRBV7-2; size: .; D: TRBD1; DNA: TGTGCCAGCAGCTTGGGACAGGACTATGGCTACACCTTC; CDR3: CASSLGQDYGYTF
J: TRBJ1-5; V: TRBV19; size: .; D: .; DNA: TGTGCCAGTAGTAGGTCGGAGCTGGTAGTTACGCCCCAGCATTTT; CDR3: CASSRSELVVTPQHF
J: TRBJ2-5; V: TRBV30; size: once; D: .; DNA: TGTGCCTGGAGTTCTGGAGGGACCCAGTACTTC; CDR3: CAWSSGGTQYF
J: TRBJ1-1; V: TRBV18; size: .; D: .; DNA: TGTGCCAGCTCACCAACGGCGCTAACAGGCACTGAAGCTTTCTTT; CDR3: CASSPTALTGTEAFF
J: TRBJ1-2; V: TRBV11-2; size: .; D: .; DNA: TGTGCCAGCAGCCCAGAGCGGGTACGCCAGGGCTACACCTTC; CDR3: CASSPERVRQGYTF
J: TRBJ1-1; V: TRBV7-2; size: .; D: .; DNA: TGTGCCAGCAGCCGAAGGGAGGCGGATACTGAAGCTTTCTTT; CDR3: CASSRREADTEAFF
J: TRBJ2-3; V: TRBV7-9; size: .; D: TRBD2; DNA: TGTGCCAGCAGCGACCTAGCGGGGGTTGCTTCATCACAGTATTTT; CDR3: CASSDLAGVASSQYF
J: TRBJ1-2; V: TRBV18; size: .; D: TRBD1; DNA: TGTGCCAGCTCACTATCACAGGGGGCGCAGGGCCATGGCTACACCTTC; CDR3: CASSLSQGAQGHGYTF
J: TRBJ2-2; V: TRBV7-9; size: .; D: .; DNA: TGTGCCAGCAGCTTAATGGCAGGGGCCTCCGATAGATACACCGGGGAGCTGTTTTTT; CDR3: CASSLMAGASDRYTGELFF
J: TRBJ2-3; V: TRBV6-4; size: .; D: TRBD1; DNA: TGTGCCAGCAGTTGGGACAGGGACACAGATACGCAGTATTTT; CDR3: CASSWDRDTDTQYF
J: TRBJ2-1; V: TRBV4-3; size: .; D: TRBD2; DNA: TGCGCCAGCAGCCAAGTTAGCGGGGGGGCAGGCAATGAGCAGTTCTTC; CDR3: CASSQVSGGAGNEQFF
J: TRBJ1-5; V: TRBV7-2; size: .; D: .; DNA: TGTGCCAGCAGCAGGACATTTAGCAATCAGCCCCAGCATTTT; CDR3: CASSRTFSNQPQHF
J: TRBJ2-1; V: TRBV7-9; size: .; D: TRBD1; DNA: TGTGCCAGCAGCTCCGACAGGGGACGCTACAATGAGCAGTTCTTC; CDR3: CASSSDRGRYNEQFF
J: TRBJ2-7; V: TRBV4-3; size: .; D: .; DNA: TGCGCCAGCAGCCAAGATCAAGCGACCGGGAACGAGCAGTACTTC; CDR3: CASSQDQATGNEQYF
J: TRBJ2-7; V: TRBV30; size: .; D: TRBD1; DNA: TGTGCCTGGAGGGGGGACAGGGTTAACTTC; CDR3: CAWRGDRVNF